The next 27 T cell receptor beta chains were all read from a single sample in a study of T cells after somatic rescue of genetic block. The table came from immunoSEQ multiplex PCR; TCRdb's copy has only in-frame clones and leaves some out. Among about 8,000 clones, 80% were seen once, and the ten largest hold roughly 25%. The sample taken for sequencing was peripheral blood mononuclear cells (PBMCs). The receptors originated from a boy under 18.

V and J are TRBV4-3 and TRBJ1-2, with D unclear. V gave up 0 bases and J gave up 4 bases, with 6 bases separating them. In germline, CDR1 is LGHNA, CDR2 YSLEER. The CDR3 runs 13 residues. Here the CDR3 DNA reads TGCGCCAGCAGCCAAGACAGGAGCTATGGCTACACCTTC. It is translated as CASSQDRSYGYTF.

The chain uses TRBV7-3 and TRBJ1-1; 9 bases match TRBD1. Germline CDR1 SGHTA, CDR2 FQGTGA. The CDR3 sequence is 17 residues long. Trimming at V came to 5 bases and at J to 7 bases, leaving 17 bases not matched to a gene. For the CDR3, the DNA is TGTGCCAGCAGCATAGGGGACAGGGAAGAGCCTAGTATTGAAGCTTTCTTT. Its translation: CASSIGDREEPSIEAFF.

CDR3: CASSLGGRKRYGYTF. DNA for the CDR3: TGTGCCAGCAGCTTAGGGGGCAGGAAGAGGTATGGCTACACCTTC. The chain links TRBV7-9 to TRBJ1-2; maybe TRBD1 (5 bases). Looked up from germline, CDR1 is SEHNR and CDR2 is FQNEAQ (reference sequence). CDR3 length equals 15 residues. With 1 base removed from V and 5 bases from J, the gap between germline ends came to 14 bases.

The J gene is TRBJ2-7, the V gene TRBV5-4; D might be TRBD1 or TRBD2, each matching 5 bases. The CDR3 consists of 13 residues. V dropped 4 bases and J dropped 4 bases, with 12 bases sitting between them. Germline CDR1 and CDR2: SGHNT and YYREEE (reference sequence). The CDR3 DNA is TGTGCCAGCAGCGGTGACAGAGGGTACGAGCAGTACTTC. As protein: CASSGDRGYEQYF.

The V call is TRBV5-6, the J call TRBJ1-3; D not resolved. The CDR3 spans 14 residues. Germline V gives CDR1 SGHDT, CDR2 YYEEEE. The V gene lost 0 bases and the J gene lost 1 base, with 5 bases spanning the gap. This CDR3 is CASSLGRSGNTIYF. The CDR3 DNA reads as TGTGCCAGCAGCTTGGGGCGTTCTGGAAACACCATATATTTT.

The chain has TRBV4-1 and TRBJ2-7; D might be TRBD2 (5 bases). Trimming pared 0 bases from V and 4 bases from J, leaving 10 bases between. The germline V gene has CDR1 MGHRA and CDR2 YSYEKL. CDR3 length: 14 residues. DNA for the CDR3: TGCGCCAGCAGCCAAGAAGGACTCTATTACGAGCAGTACTTC. Encoded protein: CASSQEGLYYEQYF.

The V and J genes are TRBV6-5 and TRBJ1-3; no reliable D call. Germline values: CDR1 MNHEY, CDR2 SVGAGI. The CDR3 consists of 15 residues. Trimming took off 2 bases at V and 0 bases at J, with 8 bases between the two ends. CDR3 nucleotides: TGTGCCAGCAGTTACAAAATGCTCTCTGGAAACACCATATATTTT. It translates to CASSYKMLSGNTIYF.

The rearrangement uses TRBV9 and TRBJ1-5; D is perhaps TRBD1 (5 bases). There are 16 residues in the CDR3. V lost 1 base to trimming and J lost 4 bases, with 15 bases between them. Germline CDR1 and CDR2: SGDLS and YYNGEE. CDR3 sequence reads: CASSVNGDGRNQPQHF. CDR3 coding DNA: TGTGCCAGCAGCGTAAATGGGGACGGACGAAATCAGCCCCAGCATTTT.

The chain links TRBV5-1 to TRBJ2-2; TRBD2 matches at 14 bases. The germline V gene has CDR1 SGHRS and CDR2 YFSETQ. The V and J ends lost 4 bases and 4 bases, in that order; junction bases with no gene match: 3. The CDR3 extends over 16 amino acids. The CDR3 region has the DNA TGCGCCAGCAGCGGGGGGACTAGCGGGAGCACCGGGGAGCTGTTTTTT. Translated, it gives CASSGGTSGSTGELFF.

As for this clone: An end of the junction differs from the germline gene, which may be a read error. The chain recombines TRBV7-3 with TRBJ2-1, with TRBD2 matching 13 bases. The CDR3 is made up of 13 amino acids. Germline lookup yields CDR1 SGHTA and CDR2 FQGTGA. The CDR3 protein is CASSLTGTSGEIF. DNA of the CDR3: TGTGCCAGCAGCTTAACCGGGACTAGCGGGGAGATCTTC.

The V and J genes are TRBV4-3 and TRBJ2-5; 10 bases line up with TRBD1. The CDR3 consists of 15 residues. Trimming cost V 1 base and J 8 bases; bases outside gene matches: 7. CDR1 is LGHNA and CDR2 is YSLEER in the germline V gene. In DNA form, the CDR3 reads TGCGCCAGCAGCCAAGCCGGAGGGACAGGGGATACCCAGTACTTC. It specifies CASSQAGGTGDTQYF.

The chain recombines TRBV11-3 with TRBJ2-7, with no clear D. The CDR3 has 11 amino acids. Germline loops: CDR1 SGHNT, CDR2 YENEEA. Trimming left V 1 base short and J 7 bases short, with 5 bases between. CDR3 sequence (DNA): TGTGCCAGCAGCTTAGCCGGAGAGCAGTACTTC. Translation: CASSLAGEQYF.

This chain uses TRBV7-9 with TRBJ1-2, with unresolved D. Germline-derived CDR1 and CDR2 are SEHNR and FQNEAQ (reference sequence). Trimming shortened V by 3 bases and J by 0 bases, and 8 bases separated the two germline ends. This CDR3 is 14 amino acids long. The CDR3 spells CASSLGLANYGYTF. The CDR3 DNA reads TGTGCCAGCAGCTTGGGTCTAGCTAACTATGGCTACACCTTC.

J is TRBJ1-5 and V is TRBV15; D is ambiguous. The CDR3 contains 14 residues. Germline values: CDR1 LNHNV, CDR2 YYDKDF (reference sequence). The V and J ends lost 5 bases and 6 bases respectively, with 14 bases between them. CDR3 loop: CATSPLDESQPQHF. In nucleotides, the CDR3 is TGTGCCACCAGCCCTTTGGACGAGAGTCAGCCCCAGCATTTT.

In DNA form, the CDR3 reads TGTGCCACCAGCAGCAGGGAGCGCGGGGGAGGGGACGAGCAGTACTTC. Amino acids: CATSSRERGGGDEQYF. The genes are TRBV15 and TRBJ2-7, with 7 nucleotides matching TRBD2. The CDR3 length is 16 residues. Losses at the gene ends were 3 bases for V and 5 bases for J; bases not matched to a gene: 13. CDR1 LNHNV and CDR2 YYDKDF come from the germline V gene (reference sequence). The entire variable domain, with the rest obtained from reference TRBV15 and TRBJ2-7, is as follows: DAMVIQNPRYQVTQFGKPVTLSCSQTLNHNVMYWYQQKSSQAPKLLFHYYDKDFNNEADTPDNFQSRRPNTSFCFLDIRSPGLGDTAMYLCATSSRERGGGDEQYFGPGTRLTVT.

This clone was recorded only once. This sequence joins TRBV5-1 and TRBJ2-3; TRBD2 is a possible D gene (6 bases). The CDR3 is 16 residues long. Germline lookup yields CDR1 SGHRS and CDR2 YFSETQ. V dropped 5 bases and J dropped 0 bases, with 16 bases sitting between them. The CDR3 here is CASSYQSTSSTDTQYF. The CDR3 DNA follows: TGCGCCAGCAGTTATCAATCGACTAGTAGCACAGATACGCAGTATTTT.

This clone was counted between two and nine times. The chain combines TRBV6-5 with TRBJ2-3, with D unresolved. The CDR3 is 13 amino acids. V was pared by 2 bases and J by 4 bases, with 7 bases between. CDR1 is MNHEY, CDR2 SVGAGI, per germline. CDR3 DNA sequence: TGTGCCAGCAGTTACATTACTTCAGATACGCAGTATTTT. It encodes CASSYITSDTQYF.

The CDR3: CASALGLAGVSETQYF. CDR3 sequence (DNA): TGCGCCAGTGCCCTGGGACTAGCGGGAGTCTCAGAGACCCAGTACTTC. This chain links TRBV5-1 with TRBJ2-5, with 14 positions matching TRBD2. Germline V gives CDR1 SGHRS, CDR2 YFSETQ. J lost 4 bases, V lost 8 bases, and 10 bases had no gene match. The CDR3 length is 16 residues.

This clone has more than one count but fewer than ten. The V gene is TRBV5-1, the J gene TRBJ2-2, with D possibly TRBD2 on 7 matching bases. V was trimmed by 8 bases and J by 3 bases, leaving 23 bases between them. Germline V gives CDR1 SGHRS, CDR2 YFSETQ. The CDR3 is made up of 17 amino acids. The CDR3, as DNA: TGCGCCAGTAATAAATGGACGGGGGGACAAGACACCGGGGAGCTGTTTTTT. Translating it yields CASNKWTGGQDTGELFF.

The chain recombines TRBV11-2 with TRBJ2-7; D is unresolved. The CDR3 is 13 residues long. V was pared by 1 base and J by 6 bases, with 10 bases between. The V gene's germline CDR1 is SGHAT and CDR2 FQNNGV. In nucleotides, the CDR3 is TGTGCCAGCAGCTTAGTCGTTTCAGGCGAGCAGTACTTC. This sequence encodes CASSLVVSGEQYF.

The chain couples TRBV6-9 to TRBJ1-6, with D perhaps TRBD1 (6 bases). The CDR3 spans 13 residues. V was cut by 3 bases and J by 9 bases, with 9 bases left in between. Germline values: CDR1 MNHGY, CDR2 SVAAGI. CDR3 sequence (DNA): TGTGCCAGCAGTTACAGGGGCCTTTCACCCCTCCACTTT. Translated, it gives CASSYRGLSPLHF.

The rearrangement uses TRBV2 and TRBJ1-1; 11 bases are shared with TRBD1. J was trimmed by 3 bases and V by 6 bases; bases with no gene match: 0. In germline, CDR1 is SNHLY, CDR2 FYNNEI. The CDR3 extends over 13 amino acids. CDR3 DNA: TGTGCCAGCAGGGGACAGGGGGACACTGAAGCTTTCTTT. Protein sequence: CASRGQGDTEAFF.

J is TRBJ2-3 and V is TRBV2; TRBD2 agrees at 9 bases. The junction had 9 bases not matched to a gene; V was cut back by 6 bases and J by 2 bases. The CDR3 runs to 16 residues. Germline-derived CDR1 and CDR2 are SNHLY and FYNNEI. The CDR3 DNA sequence: TGTGCCAGCAGGGGAATGACTAGCGGACACACAGATACGCAGTATTTT. It is translated as CASRGMTSGHTDTQYF.

V is TRBV7-8 and J is TRBJ2-5, with a possible D match to TRBD1 (6 bases). The CDR3 extends over 14 amino acids. Deletions cut 3 bases from V and 5 bases from J, with 13 bases between. Germline CDR1 SGHVS, CDR2 FQNEAQ. The CDR3 protein is CASSFSGQGETQYF. DNA of the CDR3: TGTGCCAGCAGCTTCTCGGGACAAGGCGAGACCCAGTACTTC.

The chain combines TRBV10-1 with TRBJ2-3; weak D call: TRBD1 (5 bases). Trimming took 2 bases from V and 0 from J, leaving 9 bases between them. Germline V gene sequence: CDR1 WNHNN, CDR2 SYGVQD (reference sequence). This CDR3 contains 15 residues. The CDR3, as DNA: TGCGCCAGCAGTGAGGACAGCCTTAGCACAGATACGCAGTATTTT. It encodes CASSEDSLSTDTQYF.

The chain has TRBV28 and TRBJ2-1; possible D gene TRBD2, 6 bases. The germline V and J ends were trimmed by 7 bases and 12 bases, with 13 bases remaining between them. The CDR3 length is 11 residues. Germline lookup yields CDR1 MDHEN and CDR2 SYDVKM. The CDR3 coding sequence is TGTGCCAGCACCGGGGACTTGGGGCAGTTCTTC. This translates into CASTGDLGQFF. The whole variable domain, filled in from reference TRBV28 and TRBJ2-1, reads DVKVTQSSRYLVKRTGEKVFLECVQDMDHENMFWYRQDPGLGLRLIYFSYDVKMKEKGDIPEGYSVSREKKERFSLILESASTNQTSMYLCASTGDLGQFFGPGTRLTVL.

The J gene is TRBJ2-1, the V gene TRBV9; D is unresolved. V lost 6 bases, J lost 4 bases, and 17 bases lay in between. Germline V gene data show CDR1 as SGDLS and CDR2 as YYNGEE. There are 15 residues in the CDR3. The CDR3 DNA sequence: TGTGCCAGCAACTCCGCCCTGGCCCCATACAATGAGCAGTTCTTC. It is translated as CASNSALAPYNEQFF. Using reference TRBV9 and TRBJ2-1 for the parts outside the CDR3, the full variable domain is DSGVTQTPKHLITATGQRVTLRCSPRSGDLSVYWYQQSLDQGLQFLIQYYNGEERAKGNILERFSAQQFPDLHSELNLSSLELGDSALYFCASNSALAPYNEQFFGPGTRLTVL.